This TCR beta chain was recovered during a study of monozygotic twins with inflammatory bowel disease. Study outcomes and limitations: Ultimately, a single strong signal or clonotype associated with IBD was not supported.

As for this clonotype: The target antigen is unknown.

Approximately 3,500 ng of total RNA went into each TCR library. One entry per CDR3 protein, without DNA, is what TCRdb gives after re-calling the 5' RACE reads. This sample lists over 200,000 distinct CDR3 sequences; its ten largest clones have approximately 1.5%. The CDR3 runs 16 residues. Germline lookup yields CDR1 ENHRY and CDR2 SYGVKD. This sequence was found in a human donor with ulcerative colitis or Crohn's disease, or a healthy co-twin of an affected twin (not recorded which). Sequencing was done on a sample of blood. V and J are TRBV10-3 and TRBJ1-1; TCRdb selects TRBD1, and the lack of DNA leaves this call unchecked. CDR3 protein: CAISPGRLQGSPEAFF.